This T cell receptor beta chain was found in a study of T cell repertoires in cytomegalovirus infection (dated by TCRdb to about 2019). Context from the whole study: The peptide stimulations were aimed at well-studied HLA-B-restricted epitopes as well as recently identified HLA-C-restricted CMV epitopes, whose presentation resists viral immunomodulation. The HLA type of each donor mattered for the analysis, because public TCR beta signatures pointed to carriage of CMV infection along with the matching HLA type. What the work shows at the level of the full study, not this receptor alone: Carriers of CMV infection plus the relevant HLA type were discriminated by the cumulative frequency of public TCR beta family members in the study cohort and in an independent roughly 370-donor cohort. In the ex vivo response, HLA-C-restricted CMV-specific TCR beta clonotypes were dominant, and in two of eight donors the single most frequent clonotype came from this HLA-C-restricted group.

The sequencing machine was an Illumina HiSeq 1500. TCRdb itself trimmed the public reads at Q25 with fastp, ran MiXCR and retained productive beta chains. Each CDR3 protein appears once, grouped with its most common genes and DNA. For this sample there are around 540,000 distinct CDR3 sequences; roughly 34% appear just once. About a sixth of the sample is held by the ten biggest clonotypes. The CDR3, from cysteine to phenylalanine, totals 13 residues. Only the CDR3 part of the read is kept: 39 bases, read in frame from the first base. After removal of 5 bases from V and 2 bases from J, the junction retains 3 bases not matched to a gene. The germline V gene yields MDHEN for CDR1 and SYDVKM for CDR2. In its sample, this clonotype was seen once. What antigen it recognizes has not been identified. No clone much larger than this one lies a single base away; base qualities are absent. On its own, one read is weak support.

According to the study, the label for this sample's treatment or condition signals: in vitro stimulation with specific CMV peptide epitopes to enrich CMV-specific T cells. The sample was cultured PBMCs, taken from culture after CMV antigen stimulation. The sequence was collected from a human donor in good health (CMV status not recorded). Some clones in this sample may be carry-over from other donors' samples. The rearranged chain carries TRBV28 and TRBJ2-7; the central 7 bases match TRBD2. Here the CDR3 is given as CASSKSGAYEQYF. The base sequence is TGTGCCAGCAGTAAAAGCGGGGCCTACGAGCAGTACTTC.